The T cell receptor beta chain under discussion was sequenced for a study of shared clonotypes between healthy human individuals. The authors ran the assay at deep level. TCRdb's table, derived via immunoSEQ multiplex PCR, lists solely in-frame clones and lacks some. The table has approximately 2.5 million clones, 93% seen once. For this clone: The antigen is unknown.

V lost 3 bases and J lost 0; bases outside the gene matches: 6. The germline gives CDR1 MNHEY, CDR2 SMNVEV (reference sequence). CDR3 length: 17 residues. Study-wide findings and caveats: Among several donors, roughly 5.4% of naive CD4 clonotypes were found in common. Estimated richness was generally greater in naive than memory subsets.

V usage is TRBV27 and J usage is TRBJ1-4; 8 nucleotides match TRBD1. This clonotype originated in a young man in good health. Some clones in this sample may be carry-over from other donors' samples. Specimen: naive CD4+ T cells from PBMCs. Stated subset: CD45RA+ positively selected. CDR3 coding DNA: TGTGCCAGCAGTTTGGGCAGGGGGCCGGCAACTAATGAAAAACTGTTTTTT. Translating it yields CASSLGRGPATNEKLFF.